This T cell receptor (beta chain) derives from a study of CD8 T cells in ankylosing spondylitis. The study's findings and limits: Ankylosing spondylitis blood appeared to be characterized by a TCR beta motif of several highly homologous variants. Some of the motif variants had earlier been found in reactive arthritis patients' fluid and blood.

TCRdb passed the 5' RACE reads through MiXCR, listing each CDR3 protein once. The sample has about 440,000 distinct CDR3 sequences, over 15% seen once; the top ten hold over 1%. The junction had 8 bases not matched to a gene; V was cut back by 6 bases and J by 2 bases. This CDR3 comprises 15 residues. A note on this clonotype: Antigen: not known.

The material sequenced was blood, either unsorted or a sorted T cell fraction (not recorded which). This clonotype was sampled from a male donor with ankylosing spondylitis. The rearrangement uses TRBV12-3 or TRBV12-4 and TRBJ1-2; 8 positions match TRBD1. CDR3 protein: CASSRWTGMNYGYTF. In DNA, the CDR3 is TGTGCCAGCAGCCGATGGACAGGGATGAACTATGGCTACACCTTC.